The 18 T cell receptor beta chains presented below share a single source sample, sequenced in a study of T cell changes during pregnancy in multiple sclerosis. Some clones are missing from TCRdb's copy, which holds only in-frame ones; the method was immunoSEQ multiplex PCR. Of tens of thousands of clones listed, around 93% are singletons. Sequenced here: peripheral blood, sampled in the second trimester of pregnancy. The receptor source for this set is a female donor with multiple sclerosis, enrolled in a pregnancy study.

The chain employs TRBV6-4 and TRBJ2-1; 8 bases line up with TRBD1. After removal of 5 bases from V and 4 bases from J, the junction contained 7 bases not matched to a gene. The CDR3 spans 15 residues. Per germline, CDR1 MRHNA and CDR2 SNTAGT. The CDR3 spells CASSPQGGEYNEQFF. CDR3 coding DNA: TGTGCCAGCAGTCCACAGGGGGGAGAATACAATGAGCAGTTCTTC.

The chain links TRBV6-1 to TRBJ2-1; TRBD2 is a possible D gene (5 bases). With 8 bases removed from V and 9 bases from J, the gap between germline ends came to 20 bases. Germline-derived CDR1 and CDR2 are MNHNS and SASEGT. The CDR3 is 14 amino acids. The CDR3 reads CASPGSLNGGEQFF. DNA for the CDR3: TGTGCCAGCCCGGGGTCCCTGAACGGCGGTGAGCAGTTCTTC.

The gene calls are TRBV2 and TRBJ2-1; the D gene is possibly TRBD1 (6 bases). Trimming removed 11 bases at V and 9 bases at J, with 14 bases between. CDR1 is SNHLY, CDR2 FYNNEI, per germline. The CDR3 is 11 amino acids. This CDR3 is CAAQQGPEQFF. The DNA for the CDR3 is TGTGCCGCGCAGCAGGGGCCTGAGCAGTTCTTC.

V usage is TRBV10-3 and J usage is TRBJ1-5, with 12 bases identical to TRBD1. Germline-derived CDR1 and CDR2 are ENHRY and SYGVKD. The V gene end was trimmed by 8 bases and the J gene end by 7 bases; junction bases not matched to a gene: 6. This CDR3 contains 14 residues. This CDR3 is CAIAGTGGHQPQHF. CDR3 in DNA: TGTGCCATCGCGGGGACAGGGGGCCACCAGCCCCAGCATTTT.

The V gene is TRBV10-3, the J gene TRBJ2-1; possibly TRBD2 for D (5 bases). This CDR3 comprises 13 residues. V was shortened by 8 bases and J by 3 bases, with 11 bases between the two germline ends. The germline V gene encodes CDR1 ENHRY and CDR2 SYGVKD. CDR3 residues: CAIGAGLYNEQFF. The CDR3 nucleotides are TGTGCCATCGGAGCTGGACTCTACAATGAGCAGTTCTTC.

The chain is built from TRBV11-3 and TRBJ2-1; 15 nucleotides line up with TRBD2. CDR1 and CDR2 (germline): SGHNT, YENEEA. This CDR3 has 18 amino acids. V trimming: 5 bases; J trimming: 3 bases; junction bases outside the gene matches: 8. The CDR3 sequence is CASSTGLAGGQGYNEQFF. CDR3 in DNA: TGTGCCAGCAGCACTGGACTAGCGGGAGGGCAGGGCTACAATGAGCAGTTCTTC.

This clone was picked up one time. The chain has TRBV11-2 and TRBJ2-3; 9 nucleotides agree with TRBD2. V dropped 1 base and J dropped 0; count of bases not matched to a gene: 5. The CDR3 runs 17 residues. The germline V gene encodes CDR1 SGHAT and CDR2 FQNNGV. For the CDR3, the DNA is TGTGCCAGCAGCTTAGGTCGGGGACTAGCTAGCACAGATACGCAGTATTTT. This translates into CASSLGRGLASTDTQYF.

The genes are TRBV7-9 and TRBJ1-2, with 7 bases fitting TRBD1. The junction had 10 bases not matched to a gene; V was cut back by 5 bases and J by 4 bases. CDR3 length: 15 residues. The germline CDR1 and CDR2 sequences are SEHNR and FQNEAQ (reference sequence). The CDR3 sequence is CASSPPGGFGYGYTF. As DNA, the CDR3 is TGTGCCAGCAGCCCTCCAGGGGGATTTGGCTATGGCTACACCTTC.

The CDR3 bases are TGTGCCAGCAGTTTCGGGACAGAAGAGACCCAGTACTTC. It translates to CASSFGTEETQYF. The chain has TRBV28 and TRBJ2-5; 7 positions agree with TRBD1. Trimming cost V 3 bases and J 3 bases; bases outside gene matches: 1. The CDR3 is 13 residues long. Germline V gene sequence: CDR1 MDHEN, CDR2 SYDVKM.

The chain recombines TRBV7-9 with TRBJ2-7, with D perhaps matching TRBD1 (5 bases). With 3 bases removed from V and 2 bases from J, the gap between germline ends came to 8 bases. CDR1 SEHNR and CDR2 FQNEAQ come from the germline V gene (reference sequence). There are 13 residues in the CDR3. The CDR3 is CASSLAGTYEQYF. The CDR3 nucleotides are TGTGCCAGCAGCTTGGCAGGGACCTACGAGCAGTACTTC.

The J gene is TRBJ2-1, the V gene TRBV7-3; TRBD1 is a possible D gene (5 bases). The CDR3 extends over 15 amino acids. V lost 0 bases and J 2 bases, leaving 8 bases between the germline ends. CDR1 and CDR2 from the germline V gene are SGHTA and FQGTGA. The CDR3 loop is CASSLTQGAYNEQFF. DNA for the CDR3: TGTGCCAGCAGCTTAACGCAGGGCGCCTACAATGAGCAGTTCTTC.

This chain uses TRBV5-5 with TRBJ2-7, with a tentative D call TRBD1 (6 bases). The germline CDR1 and CDR2 sequences are SGHKS and YYEKEE (reference sequence). V shed 6 bases and J shed 5 bases, with 18 bases lying between them. CDR3 size: 14 residues. CDR3 sequence (DNA): TGTGCCAGCAACGAGGGGGAAGTCTGGGACGAGCAGTACTTC. This codes for CASNEGEVWDEQYF. The whole variable domain, filled in from reference TRBV5-5 and TRBJ2-7, reads DAGVTQSPTHLIKTRGQQVTLRCSPISGHKSVSWYQQVLGQGPQFIFQYYEKEERGRGNFPDRFSARQFPNYSSELNVNALLLGDSALYLCASNEGEVWDEQYFGPGTRLTVT.

This clone appeared once. The chain uses TRBV27 and TRBJ1-1; 8 bases align to TRBD1. With V trimmed by 4 bases and J by 4 bases, 5 bases remained unmatched. From germline, CDR1 is MNHEY and CDR2 SMNVEV (reference sequence). The CDR3 spans 14 residues. CDR3 loop: CASSSGQGGTEAFF. The CDR3 DNA follows: TGTGCCAGCAGTTCTGGACAGGGAGGCACTGAAGCTTTCTTT.

The V and J genes are TRBV9 and TRBJ2-1, with 11 nucleotides matching TRBD2. Looked up from germline, CDR1 is SGDLS and CDR2 is YYNGEE. This CDR3 has 14 amino acids. V was clipped by 2 bases and J by 6 bases; unmatched bases: 1. The CDR3 DNA is TGTGCCAGCAGCGTCCTAGCGGGAGGCAATGAGCAGTTCTTC. This gives the protein CASSVLAGGNEQFF. The full variable domain, with the rest looked up from reference TRBV9 and TRBJ2-1, is DSGVTQTPKHLITATGQRVTLRCSPRSGDLSVYWYQQSLDQGLQFLIQYYNGEERAKGNILERFSAQQFPDLHSELNLSSLELGDSALYFCASSVLAGGNEQFFGPGTRLTVL.

The rearrangement joins TRBV10-3 to TRBJ1-1; D may be TRBD1 (6 bases). Germline V gives CDR1 ENHRY, CDR2 SYGVKD. V gave up 6 bases and J gave up 1 base, with 12 bases separating them. The length of the CDR3 is 14 residues. Written as DNA, the CDR3 is TGTGCCATCAGCACCGGGACATCGAACACTGAAGCTTTCTTT. This translates into CAISTGTSNTEAFF.

The rearrangement joins TRBV28 to TRBJ2-1; 11 nucleotides line up with TRBD2. V shed 6 bases, J shed 4 bases, and the junction held 5 bases outside the gene matches. The germline V gene has CDR1 MDHEN and CDR2 SYDVKM. The CDR3 totals 15 residues. CDR3 residues: CASSELAGDYNEQFF. DNA of the CDR3: TGTGCCAGCAGCGAACTAGCGGGGGATTACAATGAGCAGTTCTTC.

This sequence joins TRBV7-6 and TRBJ2-7, with D hard to call. The V and J ends lost 1 base and 0 bases respectively, with 13 bases between them. CDR1 and CDR2 (germline): SGHVS, FNYEAQ. This CDR3 is built from 16 residues. CDR3 sequence reads: CASSLVGTEHSYEQYF. The CDR3 DNA sequence: TGTGCCAGCAGCTTAGTTGGTACAGAGCACTCCTACGAGCAGTACTTC.

This chain joins TRBV12-5 and TRBJ2-7; TRBD2 matches 7 bases. The germline gives CDR1 LGHNT, CDR2 FRNRAP. The V and J ends lost 1 base and 4 bases, in that order; junction bases with no gene match: 7. The CDR3 sequence is 15 residues long. CDR3 in amino acids: CASGLEASGAYEQYF. In DNA, the CDR3 is TGTGCTAGTGGTTTGGAGGCTAGCGGAGCTTACGAGCAGTACTTC. Supplemented by reference TRBV12-5 and TRBJ2-7, the full variable domain reads DARVTQTPRHKVTEMGQEVTMRCQPILGHNTVFWYRQTMMQGLELLAYFRNRAPLDDSGMPKDRFSAEMPDATLATLKIQPSEPRDSAVYFCASGLEASGAYEQYFGPGTRLTVT.